This T cell receptor (beta chain) was profiled in a study of blood T cell repertoires in COVID-19. Turning to the study itself: The United States, Italy and Spain were the sources of the acute and convalescent COVID-19 samples. From T cells, B-cell-depleted T cells, or PBMCs came the material, which was cDNA or gDNA.

This CDR3 spans 16 amino acids. V was clipped by 0 bases and J by 2 bases, with 14 bases between them. Germline V CDR1 and CDR2: MNHEY, SMNVEV (reference sequence). In the study's own analysis: Using reference gene primer amplification, nucleated cell counts were estimated. Generated by immunoSEQ multiplex PCR, the TCRdb table keeps only in-frame clones and is missing some. V and J calls and clone size are given by that table; D and trimming were obtained from the DNA. The sample has roughly 250,000 clones; 70% to 90% are singletons. Patients from Seattle were sampled longitudinally, starting during active infection.

Sequencing input: peripheral blood. The rearrangement joins TRBV27 to TRBJ2-7, with a possible D match to TRBD1 (6 bases). The receptor comes from a woman in her thirties with COVID-19, enrolled during active disease. In DNA, the CDR3 is TGTGCCAGCAGTTTATCAAGGGGGACACTCACCTACGAGCAGTACTTC. Its protein product is CASSLSRGTLTYEQYF.